The clone carrying this T cell receptor beta chain turned up a few times. Its cognate antigen is unknown. This entry comes from a study of CD4+ T cells in melanoma. General observations from the study: Neoantigen-specific CD4+ T cells in melanoma reportedly had diverse differentiation states. A reported correlation linked neoantigen-specific CD4+ T cells to CD8+, macrophage and B cell function.

Some clones are missing from TCRdb's copy, which holds only in-frame ones; the method was immunoSEQ multiplex PCR. The data hold 52,000 or so clones, with almost 70% observed a single time. Sequencing used tumor tissue. This receptor was obtained from a human donor with melanoma.

The CDR3 reads CASTLPPQQGSTF. The CDR3 bases are TGTGCCAGCACCTTACCCCCGCAACAGGGGAGTACCTTC. The gene calls are TRBV5-4 and TRBJ1-2; 7 bases agree with TRBD1. Germline CDR1 SGHNT, CDR2 YYREEE (reference sequence). The CDR3 is 13 residues long. J gave up 14 bases and V 6 bases, and 16 bases lay outside the gene matches.